This T cell receptor beta chain was sequenced for a study of long-term antiretroviral therapy in people with HIV. Study-wide findings and caveats: Transplant-donor-level diversity was not reached after ART, though diversity increased. Clones that expanded before ART (that is, prior to treatment) dominated the repertoire at all time points.

For this clone: Its antigen is as yet unknown.

Survey-level immunoSEQ v3.0 assays were run. Clones were sequenced by immunoSEQ multiplex PCR, and TCRdb holds only the in-frame ones, with some missing. The data show 18,000 or so clones, around 80% seen once. The length of the CDR3 is 13 residues. Germline V CDR1 and CDR2: MNHEY, SMNVEV (reference sequence). Trimming shortened V by 3 bases and J by 3 bases, and 9 bases separated the two germline ends. The sequence came from a woman aged 40 to 50 with HIV. J is TRBJ2-7 and V is TRBV27, with unresolved D. The material sequenced was unsorted PBMCs, taken at the start of antiretroviral therapy, before treatment. The CDR3 DNA reads as TGTGCCAGCAGTTTTTCGCCGTACTACGAGCAGTACTTC. Its protein is CASSFSPYYEQYF.